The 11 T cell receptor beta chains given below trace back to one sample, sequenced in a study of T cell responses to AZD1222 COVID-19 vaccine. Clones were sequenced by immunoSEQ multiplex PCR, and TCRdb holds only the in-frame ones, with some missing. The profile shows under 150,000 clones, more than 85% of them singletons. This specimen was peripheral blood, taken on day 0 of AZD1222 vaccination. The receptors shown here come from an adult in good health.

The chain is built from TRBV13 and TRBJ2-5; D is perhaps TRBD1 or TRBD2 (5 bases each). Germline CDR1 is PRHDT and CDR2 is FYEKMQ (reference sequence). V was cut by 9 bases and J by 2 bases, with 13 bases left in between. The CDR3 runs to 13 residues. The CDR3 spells CASGAWEQETQYF. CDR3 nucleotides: TGTGCCAGTGGGGCATGGGAGCAAGAGACCCAGTACTTC.

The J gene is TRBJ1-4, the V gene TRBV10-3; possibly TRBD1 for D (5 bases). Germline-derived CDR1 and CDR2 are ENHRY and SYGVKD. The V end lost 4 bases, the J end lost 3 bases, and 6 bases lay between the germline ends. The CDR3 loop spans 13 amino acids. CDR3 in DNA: TGTGCCATCAGTGGGACACCTAATGAAAAACTGTTTTTT. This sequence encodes CAISGTPNEKLFF.

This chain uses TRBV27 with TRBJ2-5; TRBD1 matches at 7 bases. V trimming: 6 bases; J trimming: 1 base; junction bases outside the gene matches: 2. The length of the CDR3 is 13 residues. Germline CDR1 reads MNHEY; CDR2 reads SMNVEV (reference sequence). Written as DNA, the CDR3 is TGTGCCAGCAGAGGGGGCGCCCAAGAGACCCAGTACTTC. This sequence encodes CASRGGAQETQYF.

The CDR3 region is CASSLVEGSHAFF. The CDR3 coding sequence is TGTGCCAGCAGCTTAGTAGAGGGTTCGCATGCTTTCTTT. The gene calls are TRBV7-9 and TRBJ1-1; D gene ambiguous. The V gene's germline CDR1 is SEHNR and CDR2 FQNEAQ (reference sequence). This CDR3 has 13 residues. V dropped 1 base and J dropped 11 bases, with 14 bases sitting between them.

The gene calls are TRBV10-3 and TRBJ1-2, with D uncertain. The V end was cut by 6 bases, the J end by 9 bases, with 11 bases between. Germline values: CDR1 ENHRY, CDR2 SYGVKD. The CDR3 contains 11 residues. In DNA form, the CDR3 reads TGTGCCATCAGCGAAAAAATGAGCTACACCTTC. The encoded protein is CAISEKMSYTF.

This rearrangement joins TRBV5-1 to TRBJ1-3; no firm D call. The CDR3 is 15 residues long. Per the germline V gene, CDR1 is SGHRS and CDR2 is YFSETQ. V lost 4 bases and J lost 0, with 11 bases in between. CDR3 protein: CASSSGPLSGNTIYF. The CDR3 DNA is TGCGCCAGCAGCAGTGGACCCCTCTCTGGAAACACCATATATTTT.

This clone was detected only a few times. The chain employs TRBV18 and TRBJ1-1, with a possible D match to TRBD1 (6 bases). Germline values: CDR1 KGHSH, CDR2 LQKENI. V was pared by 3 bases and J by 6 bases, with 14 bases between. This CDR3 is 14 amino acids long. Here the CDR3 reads CASSPQTGAAEAFF. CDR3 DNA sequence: TGTGCCAGCTCACCTCAGACAGGTGCGGCTGAAGCTTTCTTT. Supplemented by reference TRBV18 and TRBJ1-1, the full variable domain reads NAGVMQNPRHLVRRRGQEARLRCSPMKGHSHVYWYRQLPEEGLKFMVYLQKENIIDESGMPKERFSAEFPKEGPSILRIQQVVRGDSAAYFCASSPQTGAAEAFFGQGTRLTVV.

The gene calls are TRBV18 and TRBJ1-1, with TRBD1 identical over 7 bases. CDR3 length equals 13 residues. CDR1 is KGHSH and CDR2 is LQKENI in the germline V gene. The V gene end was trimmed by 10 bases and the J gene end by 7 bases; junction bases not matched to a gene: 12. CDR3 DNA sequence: TGTGCCACCTCCGGGACAGAGGCGAGTGAAGCTTTCTTT. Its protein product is CATSGTEASEAFF.

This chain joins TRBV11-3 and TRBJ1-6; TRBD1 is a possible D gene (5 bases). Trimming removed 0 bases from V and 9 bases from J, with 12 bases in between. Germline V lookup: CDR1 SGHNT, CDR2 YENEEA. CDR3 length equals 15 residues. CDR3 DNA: TGTGCCAGCAGCTTAGAGGGCAGGGAGGGTTCACCCCTCCACTTT. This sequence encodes CASSLEGREGSPLHF.

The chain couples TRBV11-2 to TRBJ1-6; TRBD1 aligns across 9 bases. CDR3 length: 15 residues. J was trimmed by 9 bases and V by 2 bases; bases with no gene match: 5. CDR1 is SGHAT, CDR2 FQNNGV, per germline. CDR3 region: CASSLTGQGVSPLHF. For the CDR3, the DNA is TGTGCCAGCAGCTTAACGGGACAGGGTGTTTCACCCCTCCACTTT.

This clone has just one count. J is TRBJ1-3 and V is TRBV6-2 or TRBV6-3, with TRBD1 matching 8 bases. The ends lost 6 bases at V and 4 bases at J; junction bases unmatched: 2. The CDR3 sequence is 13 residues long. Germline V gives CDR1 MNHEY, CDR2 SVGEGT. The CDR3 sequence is CASSRGQGNTIYF. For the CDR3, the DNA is TGTGCCAGCAGCAGGGGGCAAGGAAACACCATATATTTT.